The 8 T cell receptor beta chains below all came from one sample that was sequenced in a study of technical replicates of blood from a few donors (TCRdb year 2017). The library relied on the immunoSEQ multiplex PCR assay. As stored in TCRdb, this immuneACCESS dataset retains in-frame rearrangements with V and J assigned. A fraction of the clones does not appear; measured against another copy, unresolved V genes explain less than half of the discrepancy, and the remainder lacks a known reason. This sample comprises about 74,000 clones, 80% to 90% of them detected only once. The top ten clonotypes cover roughly 4% of the sample. The sequencing sample was made of PBMCs. Receptors originate from a human donor in good health. Some clones in this sample may be carry-over from other donors' samples.

V is TRBV6-5 and J is TRBJ2-7; the D gene is possibly TRBD2 (5 bases). CDR3 length: 12 amino acids. Germline lookup yields CDR1 MNHEY and CDR2 SVGAGI. V dropped 9 bases and J dropped 1 base, with 10 bases sitting between them. CDR3 bases: TGTGCCAGTTGGTCGGGGTCCTACGAGCAGTACTTC. Its translation: CASWSGSYEQYF.

This chain connects TRBV11-3 to TRBJ2-1; weak D call: TRBD2 (6 bases). Deletions cut 7 bases from V and 5 bases from J, with 21 bases between. The germline gives CDR1 SGHNT, CDR2 YENEEA. CDR3 size: 16 residues. CDR3 sequence: CASIIIPGEVNNEQFF. CDR3 coding DNA: TGTGCCAGCATTATTATTCCGGGGGAGGTCAACAATGAGCAGTTCTTC. Based on the CDR3 plus reference TRBV11-3 and TRBJ2-1, the full variable domain is EAGVVQSPRYKIIEKKQPVAFWCNPISGHNTLYWYLQNLGQGPELLIRYENEEAVDDSQLPKDRFSAERLKGVDSTLKIQPAELGDSAVYLCASIIIPGEVNNEQFFGPGTRLTVL.

The rearrangement links TRBV2 to TRBJ2-7; 7 positions match TRBD1. Losses at the gene ends were 6 bases for V and 0 bases for J; bases not matched to a gene: 8. CDR1 is SNHLY and CDR2 is FYNNEI in the germline V gene. The CDR3 runs 15 residues. This CDR3 reads CASRLSGTVSYEQYF. In nucleotides, the CDR3 is TGTGCCAGCAGGCTTTCCGGGACAGTCTCCTACGAGCAGTACTTC.

V is TRBV7-8 and J is TRBJ1-1, with a weak D call TRBD1 (6 bases). This CDR3 comprises 15 residues. Trimming removed 5 bases from V and 1 base from J, with 14 bases in between. The germline gives CDR1 SGHVS, CDR2 FQNEAQ. CDR3 residues: CASSPRQEGNTEAFF. The CDR3 nucleotides read TGTGCCAGCAGCCCCCGACAGGAAGGGAACACTGAAGCTTTCTTT.

This clone has only one observation. This chain joins TRBV29-1 and TRBJ2-7, with 8 positions matching TRBD1. Germline lookup yields CDR1 SQVTM and CDR2 ANQGSEA. With 0 bases clipped from V and 0 bases from J, the junction kept 7 bases outside the gene matches. This CDR3 contains 16 residues. Here the CDR3 reads CSVEEGDRGFSYEQYF. Written as DNA, the CDR3 is TGCAGCGTTGAAGAGGGAGACAGGGGTTTCTCCTACGAGCAGTACTTC.

V and J are TRBV30 and TRBJ1-5; D may be TRBD1 (5 bases). V lost 2 bases to trimming and J lost 3 bases, with 8 bases between them. CDR1 and CDR2 from the germline V gene are GTSNPN and SVGIG (reference sequence). CDR3 length: 13 amino acids. The CDR3 sequence is CAWSTGVNQPQHF. In nucleotides, the CDR3 is TGTGCCTGGAGTACGGGGGTCAATCAGCCCCAGCATTTT.

This chain links TRBV18 with TRBJ2-7; 13 bases are shared with TRBD2. In germline, CDR1 is KGHSH, CDR2 LQKENI. V shed 0 bases and J 4 bases; nucleotides not matched to a gene: 6. The CDR3 has 17 residues. CDR3 sequence reads: CASSPPTSGGARYEQYF. CDR3 nucleotides: TGTGCCAGCTCACCACCAACTAGCGGGGGGGCCAGGTACGAGCAGTACTTC. Full variable domain (missing parts from reference TRBV18 and TRBJ2-7): NAGVMQNPRHLVRRRGQEARLRCSPMKGHSHVYWYRQLPEEGLKFMVYLQKENIIDESGMPKERFSAEFPKEGPSILRIQQVVRGDSAAYFCASSPPTSGGARYEQYFGPGTRLTVT.

About this clone: The junction does not match germline at one end; this may be a read error. CDR3 coding DNA: TGTGCCAGCAGTACGGGGGATCGGGGCTACACCTTC. Translated, it gives CASSTGDRGYTF. This rearrangement joins TRBV10-3 to TRBJ1-2, with D perhaps matching TRBD1 (5 bases). The germline gives CDR1 ENHRY, CDR2 SYGVKD. CDR3 length equals 12 residues.